What follows are 27 T cell receptor beta chains derived from one specimen sequenced in a study of cytomegalovirus exposure and HLA in healthy donors. PCR involved 60 Vbeta and 13 Jbeta primers. Profiled with immunoSEQ multiplex PCR; TCRdb holds only in-frame clones, not every one. The sample records roughly 48,000 clones, about three quarters being singletons. The sequenced sample was PBMCs. These receptor sequences come from a man between 18 and 29 years old in good health and CMV-seronegative.

J is TRBJ1-1 and V is TRBV14; weak D call: TRBD1 (5 bases). The length of the CDR3 is 13 residues. V was trimmed by 3 bases and J by 7 bases, leaving 12 bases between them. The germline V gene has CDR1 SGHDN and CDR2 FVKESK. The CDR3 nucleotides are TGTGCCAGCAGCCACGGGCGACAGCGTGAAGCTTTCTTT. Protein product: CASSHGRQREAFF. The full variable domain, its missing parts supplied by reference TRBV14 and TRBJ1-1, is EAGVTQFPSHSVIEKGQTVTLRCDPISGHDNLYWYRRVMGKEIKFLLHFVKESKQDESGMPNNRFLAERTGGTYSTLKVQPAELEDSGVYFCASSHGRQREAFFGQGTRLTVV.

V gene TRBV6-1 combines with J gene TRBJ1-1; D remains ambiguous. V was cut by 7 bases and J by 7 bases, with 13 bases left in between. Germline V CDR1 and CDR2: MNHNS, SASEGT. The CDR3 contains 12 residues. The DNA for the CDR3 is TGTGCCAGCATCACGGTCGCTAATGAAGCTTTCTTT. Amino acids: CASITVANEAFF.

This chain uses TRBV5-6 with TRBJ2-7, with TRBD1 as a possible D gene (5 bases). V was cut by 1 base and J by 3 bases, with 8 bases left in between. Germline V gene sequence: CDR1 SGHDT, CDR2 YYEEEE. This CDR3 has 13 amino acids. DNA of the CDR3: TGTGCCAGCAGCTTGAGGGGTAGCTACGAGCAGTACTTC. It translates to CASSLRGSYEQYF.

This chain links TRBV20-1 with TRBJ1-2; D remains ambiguous. V lost 0 bases to trimming and J lost 10 bases, with 9 bases between them. Germline V gene lookup returns CDR1 DFQATT and CDR2 SNEGSKA (reference sequence). The length of the CDR3 is 11 residues. This chain's CDR3 is CSARDYPDYTF. Written as DNA, the CDR3 is TGCAGTGCTAGAGATTACCCAGACTACACCTTC.

CDR3 residues: CASSRVSEAFF. In nucleotides, the CDR3 is TGTGCCAGCAGTCGGGTTTCCGAAGCTTTCTTT. V usage is TRBV6-1 and J usage is TRBJ1-1, with unresolved D. V was shortened by 5 bases and J by 8 bases, with 9 bases between the two germline ends. Germline V gene sequence: CDR1 MNHNS, CDR2 SASEGT. The CDR3 extends over 11 amino acids.

This clone was detected only a few times. This chain joins TRBV6-4 and TRBJ1-2, with D perhaps matching TRBD1 (5 bases). This CDR3 region has 14 residues. The ends were cut back, 5 bases at V and 8 bases at J, with 18 bases in the middle. CDR1 MRHNA and CDR2 SNTAGT come from the germline V gene. CDR3 protein: CASSYDRGSDGYTF. CDR3 DNA sequence: TGTGCCAGCAGTTACGATAGGGGATCGGACGGCTACACCTTC.

The chain links TRBV5-4 to TRBJ1-5; no clear D. Germline CDR1 SGHNT, CDR2 YYREEE (reference sequence). Trimming stripped 3 bases from V and 1 base from J, with 14 bases between. The CDR3 totals 16 residues. This chain's CDR3 is CASSSTPERSNQPQHF. The CDR3 nucleotides are TGTGCCAGCAGCTCTACACCCGAGCGGAGCAATCAGCCCCAGCATTTT.

V is TRBV7-6 and J is TRBJ2-7; 7 nucleotides match TRBD1. V lost 5 bases and J lost 6; bases outside the gene matches: 10. The CDR3 loop spans 14 amino acids. From germline, CDR1 is SGHVS and CDR2 FNYEAQ. The CDR3 nucleotides read TGTGCCAGCAGCCAATGGACAGGCTCAGGCGAGCAGTACTTC. It is translated as CASSQWTGSGEQYF.

This sequence joins TRBV7-8 and TRBJ1-2; 8 bases are a match to TRBD1. Unmatched junction bases numbered 14, after V lost 6 bases and J lost 2 bases. The germline V gene has CDR1 SGHVS and CDR2 FQNEAQ. This CDR3 has 17 residues. CDR3 protein: CASRSRTGTGLNYGYTF. In DNA, the CDR3 is TGTGCCAGCAGGTCTCGGACCGGGACAGGATTAAACTATGGCTACACCTTC.

The rearrangement uses TRBV12-5 and TRBJ1-1, with D possibly TRBD1 on 6 matching bases. Germline CDR1 LGHNT, CDR2 FRNRAP. This CDR3 has 15 amino acids. The germline V and J ends were trimmed by 0 bases and 1 base, with 9 bases remaining between them. This CDR3 reads CASGLVLGGNTEAFF. Here the CDR3 DNA reads TGTGCTAGTGGTTTGGTACTAGGGGGGAACACTGAAGCTTTCTTT. Full variable domain (outside the CDR3, taken from reference TRBV12-5 and TRBJ1-1): DARVTQTPRHKVTEMGQEVTMRCQPILGHNTVFWYRQTMMQGLELLAYFRNRAPLDDSGMPKDRFSAEMPDATLATLKIQPSEPRDSAVYFCASGLVLGGNTEAFFGQGTRLTVV.

The genes are TRBV7-9 and TRBJ1-2, with TRBD1 identical over 7 bases. The CDR3 is made up of 14 amino acids. With V trimmed by 4 bases and J by 5 bases, 7 bases remained unmatched. CDR1 and CDR2 from the germline V gene are SEHNR and FQNEAQ (reference sequence). Written as DNA, the CDR3 is TGTGCCAGCAGCTCGGGACAGCTGATATATGGCTACACCTTC. This codes for CASSSGQLIYGYTF.

This chain joins TRBV6-1 and TRBJ2-2; 10 bases match TRBD2. CDR3 length equals 15 residues. Germline V gene data show CDR1 as MNHNS and CDR2 as SASEGT. Germline trimming cut 7 bases from V and 2 bases from J; bases unmatched to any gene: 4. Here the CDR3 DNA reads TGTGCCAGCACTACTAGCGGGACAAACACCGGGGAGCTGTTTTTT. Protein product: CASTTSGTNTGELFF.

The chain links TRBV30 to TRBJ1-6, with D possibly being TRBD1 (5 bases). This CDR3 comprises 13 residues. Germline CDR1 is GTSNPN and CDR2 is SVGIG (reference sequence). Between the trimmed V and J ends, which lost 4 bases and 14 bases, there was a span of 18 bases. CDR3: CAWMRDGPGALHF. CDR3 DNA: TGTGCCTGGATGCGGGACGGGCCGGGGGCCCTCCACTTT.

This chain links TRBV7-9 with TRBJ2-3; 9 nucleotides align to TRBD2. The germline V gene encodes CDR1 SEHNR and CDR2 FQNEAQ (reference sequence). The V gene end was trimmed by 8 bases and the J gene end by 3 bases; junction bases not matched to a gene: 3. This CDR3 has 13 amino acids. CDR3 in DNA: TGTGCCAGCGTCCTAGCGGGAACAGATACGCAGTATTTT. This encodes CASVLAGTDTQYF.

The chain has TRBV29-1 and TRBJ2-1, with TRBD2 identical over 10 bases. This CDR3 spans 15 amino acids. Germline CDR1 is SQVTM and CDR2 is ANQGSEA. V was clipped by 5 bases and J by 8 bases; unmatched bases: 12. CDR3 DNA: TGCAGCGTTTGGGGAGGGCTAGCGGGAGTGGATGAGCAGTTCTTC. Translating it yields CSVWGGLAGVDEQFF.

The chain uses TRBV4-1 and TRBJ1-1, with 12 bases aligning to TRBD1. Trimming at V came to 0 bases and at J to 1 base, leaving 12 bases not matched to a gene. Germline loops: CDR1 MGHRA, CDR2 YSYEKL. This CDR3 has 20 residues. In DNA, the CDR3 is TGCGCCAGCAGCCAAGATAGGATTAGGGACAGGGGGCGACGGAACACTGAAGCTTTCTTT. This sequence encodes CASSQDRIRDRGRRNTEAFF.

The chain couples TRBV4-3 to TRBJ2-1, with 13 bases identical to TRBD2. Germline CDR1 reads LGHNA; CDR2 reads YSLEER. V shed 2 bases, J shed 0 bases, and the junction held 1 base outside the gene matches. CDR3 size: 17 residues. CDR3 protein: CASSQWTSGSSYNEQFF. The CDR3 region has the DNA TGCGCCAGCAGCCAATGGACTAGCGGGAGCTCCTACAATGAGCAGTTCTTC.

This rearrangement joins TRBV30 to TRBJ2-2; 7 bases fit TRBD1. Germline loops: CDR1 GTSNPN, CDR2 SVGIG (reference sequence). The CDR3 is 11 amino acids. J was trimmed by 8 bases and V by 5 bases; bases with no gene match: 2. CDR3 nucleotide sequence: TGTGCCTGGGACAGGGTGGGGGAGCTGTTTTTT. Protein product: CAWDRVGELFF.

Here the CDR3 reads CASSIARGEQYF. The CDR3 nucleotides read TGTGCCAGTAGTATAGCCAGGGGCGAGCAGTACTTC. This chain uses TRBV19 with TRBJ2-7; the D gene is possibly TRBD1 (6 bases). The length of the CDR3 is 12 residues. V was clipped by 1 base and J by 6 bases, with 7 bases between them. Germline CDR1 reads LNHDA; CDR2 reads SQIVND (reference sequence).

This clone was detected once. The chain uses TRBV29-1 and TRBJ2-3; no clear D gene. There are 12 residues in the CDR3. Germline assignment: CDR1 SQVTM and CDR2 ANQGSEA. Trimming took off 2 bases at V and 0 bases at J, with 3 bases between the two ends. The CDR3 protein is CSVEQSTDTQYF. In DNA, the CDR3 is TGCAGCGTTGAACAGAGCACAGATACGCAGTATTTT.

Only a few counts were recorded for this clone. V and J are TRBV6-5 and TRBJ1-1; 7 positions match TRBD1. This CDR3 is 11 amino acids long. J was trimmed by 8 bases and V by 5 bases; bases with no gene match: 2. Germline values: CDR1 MNHEY, CDR2 SVGAGI. The chain's CDR3 is CASSPGGEAFF. In DNA form, the CDR3 reads TGTGCCAGCAGTCCAGGGGGGGAAGCTTTCTTT.

The rearrangement links TRBV27 to TRBJ1-5, with a weak D call TRBD1 (5 bases). Trimming cost V 5 bases and J 3 bases, with 14 bases left between them. The CDR3 is 15 residues long. Germline V lookup: CDR1 MNHEY, CDR2 SMNVEV (reference sequence). The chain's CDR3 is CASSPRRGANQPQHF. The CDR3 DNA is TGTGCCAGCAGTCCCCGGCGGGGCGCCAATCAGCCCCAGCATTTT.

The chain employs TRBV28 and TRBJ2-7; 7 nucleotides agree with TRBD1. This CDR3 contains 14 residues. V was clipped by 6 bases and J by 1 base; unmatched bases: 6. Germline-derived CDR1 and CDR2 are MDHEN and SYDVKM. CDR3 protein: CASRGPGQSYEQYF. CDR3 sequence (DNA): TGTGCCAGCAGGGGCCCGGGACAGTCCTACGAGCAGTACTTC.

This clone appeared a few times. The chain links TRBV7-9 to TRBJ2-7; D is ambiguous. Trimming took 3 bases from V and 2 from J, leaving 8 bases between them. This CDR3 comprises 13 residues. Germline CDR1 is SEHNR and CDR2 is FQNEAQ (reference sequence). The CDR3 DNA sequence: TGTGCCAGCAGCTTCCAGATTGCCTACGAGCAGTACTTC. It codes for CASSFQIAYEQYF.

The chain couples TRBV10-3 to TRBJ1-4; D gene uncertain. The CDR3 is 12 amino acids. With 0 bases removed from V and 8 bases from J, the gap between germline ends came to 4 bases. Looked up from germline, CDR1 is ENHRY and CDR2 is SYGVKD. The CDR3 bases are TGTGCCATCAGTGAGTCGGCAGAAAAACTGTTTTTT. Translating gives CAISESAEKLFF.

J is TRBJ1-4 and V is TRBV4-2; 7 bases match TRBD1. The CDR3 covers 15 residues. The junction had 2 bases not matched to a gene; V was cut back by 0 bases and J by 4 bases. From germline, CDR1 is LGHNA and CDR2 YNFKEQ. As DNA, the CDR3 is TGTGCCAGCAGCCAAGACGACAGGGTTAATGAAAAACTGTTTTTT. Its translation is CASSQDDRVNEKLFF.

J is TRBJ1-1 and V is TRBV11-2; D is possibly TRBD1 (6 bases). V shed 3 bases and J shed 0 bases, with 8 bases lying between them. This CDR3 spans 14 amino acids. Germline CDR1 SGHAT, CDR2 FQNNGV. The CDR3 nucleotides read TGTGCCAGCAGCTTTCGGGACATGAACACTGAAGCTTTCTTT. Residues: CASSFRDMNTEAFF.